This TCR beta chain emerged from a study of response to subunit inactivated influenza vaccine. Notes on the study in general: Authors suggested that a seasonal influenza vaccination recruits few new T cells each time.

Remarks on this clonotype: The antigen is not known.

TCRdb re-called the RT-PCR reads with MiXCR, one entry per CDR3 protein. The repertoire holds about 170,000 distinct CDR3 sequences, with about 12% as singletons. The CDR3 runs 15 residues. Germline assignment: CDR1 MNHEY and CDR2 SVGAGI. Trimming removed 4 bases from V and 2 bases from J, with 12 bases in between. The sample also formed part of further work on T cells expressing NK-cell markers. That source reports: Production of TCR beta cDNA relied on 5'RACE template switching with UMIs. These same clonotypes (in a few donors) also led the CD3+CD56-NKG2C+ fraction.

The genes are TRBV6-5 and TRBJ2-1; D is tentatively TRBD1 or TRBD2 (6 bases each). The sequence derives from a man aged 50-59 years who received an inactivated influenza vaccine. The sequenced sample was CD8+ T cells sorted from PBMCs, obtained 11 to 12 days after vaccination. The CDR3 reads CASSSGAATYNEQFF. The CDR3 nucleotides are TGTGCCAGCAGTTCGGGGGCCGCGACCTACAATGAGCAGTTCTTC.